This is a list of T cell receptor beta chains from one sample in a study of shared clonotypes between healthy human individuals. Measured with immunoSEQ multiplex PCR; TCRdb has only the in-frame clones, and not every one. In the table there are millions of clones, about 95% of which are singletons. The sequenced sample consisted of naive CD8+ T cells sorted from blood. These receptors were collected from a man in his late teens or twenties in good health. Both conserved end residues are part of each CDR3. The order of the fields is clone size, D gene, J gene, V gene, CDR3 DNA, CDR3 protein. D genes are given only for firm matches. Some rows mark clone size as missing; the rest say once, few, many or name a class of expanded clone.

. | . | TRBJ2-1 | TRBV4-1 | TGCGCCAGCAGCCTCGGGAAGGAGGGTTCTACAATGATGCAGTTCTTC | CASSLGKEGSTMMQFF
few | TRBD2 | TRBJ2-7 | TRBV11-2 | TGTGCCAGCAGCCCCGGGACTAGCGGTTACGAGCAGTACTTC | CASSPGTSGYEQYF
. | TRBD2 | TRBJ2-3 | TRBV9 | TGTGCCAGCAGCGTATCTGGCGCGGGAGCAGATACGCAGTATTTT | CASSVSGAGADTQYF
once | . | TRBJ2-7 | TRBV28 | TGTGCCAGCAGTGGATCCGGGGCAGGGCCCCTCTACGAGCAGTACTTC | CASSGSGAGPLYEQYF
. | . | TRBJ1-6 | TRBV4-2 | TGTGCCAGTTCAGAAGGCTACAACTCGGGGTCACCCCTCCACTTT | CASSEGYNSGSPLHF
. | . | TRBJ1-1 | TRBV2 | TGTGCCAGCAGGACCGCTGCCATGAACACTGAAGCTTTCTTT | CASRTAAMNTEAFF
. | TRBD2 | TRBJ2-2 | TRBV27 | TGTGCCAGCAGTTTATCCGGCGGGAGACTAGGCACCGGGGAGCTGTTTTTT | CASSLSGGRLGTGELFF
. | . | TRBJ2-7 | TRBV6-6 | TGTGCCAGCAGTTACGGGGGGGAGCAGTACTTC | CASSYGGEQYF
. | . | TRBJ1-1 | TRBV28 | TGTGCCAGCATCGATTCTGAAGCTTTCTTT | CASIDSEAFF
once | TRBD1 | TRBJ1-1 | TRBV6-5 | TGTGCCAGCAGTTACATACAGGGGGACACTGAAGCTTTCTTT | CASSYIQGDTEAFF
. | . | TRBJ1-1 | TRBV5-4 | TGTGCCAGCAGCCCAACGAAGTTTCGGGACGGAGGTTTCACTGAAGCTTTCTTT | CASSPTKFRDGGFTEAFF
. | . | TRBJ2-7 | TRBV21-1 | TGTGCCAGCAGCAAATGGGGGGCCTCGTTCATCTCCTACGAGCAGTACTTC | CASSKWGASFISYEQYF
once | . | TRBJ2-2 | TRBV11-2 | TGTGCCAGCAGGTTGGCCGGGGAGCTGTTTTTT | CASRLAGELFF
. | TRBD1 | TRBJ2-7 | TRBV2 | TGTGCCAGCGGAGGACAGGTCGAGGGGCAGTACTTC | CASGGQVEGQYF
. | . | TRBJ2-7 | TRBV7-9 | TGTGCCAGCAGTTCCGGACTGGAGACCTACGAGCAGTACTTC | CASSSGLETYEQYF
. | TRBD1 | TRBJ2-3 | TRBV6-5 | TGTGCCAGCAGTTACTCGGGGACAGGCACAGATACGCAGTATTTT | CASSYSGTGTDTQYF
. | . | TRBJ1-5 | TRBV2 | TGTGCCAGCAGTGAAGGGACGGCTACCCTCAATCAGCCCCAGCATTTT | CASSEGTATLNQPQHF
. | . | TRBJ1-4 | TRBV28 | TGTGCCAGCAGTTCCAGTTCGGATATCAGTTATGAAAAACTGTTTTTT | CASSSSSDISYEKLFF
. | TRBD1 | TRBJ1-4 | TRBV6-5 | TGTGCCAGCAGTTTGACAGGGGAAGGAACTAATGAAAAACTGTTTTTT | CASSLTGEGTNEKLFF
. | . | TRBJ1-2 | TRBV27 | TGTGCCAGCAGTTCTCTGGGCCTAAACTATGGCTACACCTTC | CASSSLGLNYGYTF
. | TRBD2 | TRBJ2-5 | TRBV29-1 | TGCAGCGACCTCGGGACTAGCTTTGGGGAGACCCAGTACTTC | CSDLGTSFGETQYF
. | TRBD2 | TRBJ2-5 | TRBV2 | TGTGCCAGCAATGGGCTAGCGGAGGCCGGGGGAGAGACCCAGTACTTC | CASNGLAEAGGETQYF
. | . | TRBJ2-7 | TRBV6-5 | TGTGCCAGCAGTTACTCGATAGGAACCCGCACCTACGAGCAGTACTTC | CASSYSIGTRTYEQYF
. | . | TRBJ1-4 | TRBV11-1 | TGTGCCAGCAGCCGCAGTGACGAAAAACTGTTTTTT | CASSRSDEKLFF
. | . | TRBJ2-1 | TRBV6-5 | TGTGCCAGCAGTTCCCGCCTGGTGTACAATGAGCAGTTCTTC | CASSSRLVYNEQFF
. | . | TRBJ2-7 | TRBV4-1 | TGCGCCAGCAGCCGCGGGACAGTCTCATACGAGCAGTACTTC | CASSRGTVSYEQYF
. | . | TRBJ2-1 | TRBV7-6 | TGTGCCAGCAGCCAGGCCCAGGGGACCTACAATGAGCAGTTCTTC | CASSQAQGTYNEQFF
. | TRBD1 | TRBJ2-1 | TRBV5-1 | TGCGCCAGCAGCGCGACAGGGGACGGATACAATGAGCAGTTCTTC | CASSATGDGYNEQFF
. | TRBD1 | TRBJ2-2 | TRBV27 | TGTGCCAGCAGACAGGGGTCCGGGGAGCTGTTTTTT | CASRQGSGELFF
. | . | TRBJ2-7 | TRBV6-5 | TGTGCCAGCAGTTACTATACAGACAGCTACGAGCAGTACTTC | CASSYYTDSYEQYF
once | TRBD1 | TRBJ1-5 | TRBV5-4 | TGTGCCAGCAGCTCAGTGACAGGGGGCTCTTCCAATCAGCCCCAGCATTTT | CASSSVTGGSSNQPQHF
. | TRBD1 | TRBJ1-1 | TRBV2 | TGTGCCAGCAGTGATAGACAGGGGGCTGAAGCTTTCTTT | CASSDRQGAEAFF
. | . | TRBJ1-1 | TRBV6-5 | TGTGCCAGCAGTTTTAACAGTATGAACACTGAAGCTTTCTTT | CASSFNSMNTEAFF